This T cell receptor (beta chain) is drawn from a study of T-cell reconstitution after alpha-beta-depleted transplantation in children. Study results and caveats: Some patients owed their high day-60 TCRbeta diversity to surviving recipient T cells and thymic progenitors.

Unique molecular identifiers were incorporated into the prepared TCRbeta library. TCRdb processed the PCR reads anew with MiXCR; each CDR3 protein has one entry. The profile covers more than 120,000 distinct CDR3 sequences, with 8% to 10% appearing a single time and about a sixth taken by the ten largest. Germline lookup yields CDR1 ENHRY and CDR2 SYGVKD. With 9 bases removed from V and 6 bases from J, the gap between germline ends came to 17 bases. This CDR3 is 14 amino acids long. In the case of this clonotype: No antigen is known for it.

Material: PBMCs, mostly from graft donor cells, obtained 180 days after TCRalphabeta/CD19-depleted stem cell transplant. The TCR sequence derives from a female patient aged 2-10 years who had a stem cell transplant for congenital amegakaryocytic thrombocytopenia, so the T cells may come from the graft donor. The chain couples TRBV10-3 to TRBJ2-2; the D is unclear. CDR3 in amino acids: CAITHQVEAGELFF. The CDR3 coding sequence is TGTGCCATAACACATCAGGTTGAGGCCGGGGAGCTGTTTTTT.